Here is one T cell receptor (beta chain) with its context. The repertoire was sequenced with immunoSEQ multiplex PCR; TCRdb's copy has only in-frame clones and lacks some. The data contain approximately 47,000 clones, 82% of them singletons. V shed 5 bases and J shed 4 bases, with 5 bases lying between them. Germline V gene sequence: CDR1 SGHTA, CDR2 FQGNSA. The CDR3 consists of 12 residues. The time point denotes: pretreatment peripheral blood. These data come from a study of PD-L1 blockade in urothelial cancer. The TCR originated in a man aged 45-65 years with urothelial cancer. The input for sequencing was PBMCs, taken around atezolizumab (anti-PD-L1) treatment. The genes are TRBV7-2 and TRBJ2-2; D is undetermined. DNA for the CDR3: TGTGCCAGCAGCACTTTCACCGGGGAGCTGTTTTTT. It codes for CASSTFTGELFF.